These 17 T cell receptor beta chains were sequenced from one sample in a study of molecular identifiers for immune sequencing clone quantification. TCRdb re-called the PCR reads through MiXCR, storing one row per CDR3 protein. Among around 460,000 distinct CDR3 sequences listed, roughly 25% were seen once. The sample taken for sequencing was naive CD8+ T cells from blood, with Jurkat cell RNA spiked in. Subset specified: FACS-sorted CD8+CD4-CCR7+CD45RA+ naive T cells. Receptor source: a human donor in good health. Some libraries in this study had Jurkat cell RNA spiked in.

Details on this clonotype: A much more abundant neighbour one base away suggests this may be a read error. The chain uses TRBV13 and TRBJ2-7; tentatively, D is TRBD2 (6 bases). Trimming stripped 5 bases from V and 3 bases from J, with 17 bases between. CDR1 PRHDT and CDR2 FYEKMQ come from the germline V gene (reference sequence). This CDR3 is 15 amino acids long. CDR3 loop: CASSPWDLANYEQYF. The CDR3 nucleotides read TGTGCCAGCAGCCCGTGGGACTTGGCAAACTACGAGCAGTACTTC.

In regard to this clonotype: A much bigger clone sits one base away, suggesting this may be a read error. DNA of the CDR3: TGTGCCAGCAACCAGGGACTCGGCTACGAGCAGTACTTC. Its protein is CASNQGLGYEQYF. The chain combines TRBV7-9 with TRBJ2-7, with a tentative D call TRBD2 (6 bases). The germline V and J ends were trimmed by 7 bases and 3 bases, with 13 bases remaining between them. This CDR3 has 13 residues. Germline V gives CDR1 SEHNR, CDR2 FQNEAQ (reference sequence).

This clonotype was detected many times. J is TRBJ2-7 and V is TRBV4-3; unclear D gene. Trimming cost V 1 base and J 3 bases, with 16 bases left between them. CDR1 is LGHNA, CDR2 YSLEER, per germline. The CDR3 sequence is 16 residues long. CDR3 bases: TGCGCCAGCAGCCAAGGTCTCGCGGCATTCGACTACGAGCAGTACTTC. Translated, it gives CASSQGLAAFDYEQYF.

This chain joins TRBV15 and TRBJ2-7; D may match TRBD1 or TRBD2 (5 bases each). Germline CDR1 LNHNV, CDR2 YYDKDF (reference sequence). Trimming pared 0 bases from V and 5 bases from J, leaving 20 bases between. The CDR3 is made up of 17 amino acids. CDR3 nucleotides: TGTGCCACCAGCAGAGATGTGTTAGGGACCCCCGGTGACGAGCAGTACTTC. Translation gives CATSRDVLGTPGDEQYF.

This clonotype was counted many times. The chain carries TRBV19 and TRBJ1-4; D not certain. The germline V gene encodes CDR1 LNHDA and CDR2 SQIVND (reference sequence). The V end was cut by 4 bases, the J end by 1 base, with 13 bases between. The CDR3 is 16 residues long. CDR3 amino acids: CASSTLRIGTNEKLFF. The CDR3 DNA reads as TGTGCCAGTAGTACCCTGCGGATCGGAACTAATGAAAAACTGTTTTTT.

In this sample, this clonotype turned up a few times. This chain joins TRBV6-9 and TRBJ2-7; 9 bases align to TRBD1. The CDR3 is 12 amino acids. V shed 9 bases and J 4 bases; nucleotides not matched to a gene: 4. Germline lookup yields CDR1 MNHGY and CDR2 SVAAGI. The CDR3 coding sequence is TGTGCCAGGAGGACAGGGGTTTACGAGCAGTACTTC. It yields the protein CARRTGVYEQYF.

This clonotype has a handful of counts. The chain carries TRBV28 and TRBJ1-1; D is possibly TRBD1 (6 bases). The V end was cut by 1 base, the J end by 1 base, with 13 bases between. The CDR3 sequence is 16 residues long. The germline V gene encodes CDR1 MDHEN and CDR2 SYDVKM. Here the CDR3 DNA reads TGTGCCAGCAGTTTATACCCGACAGGCTCGAACACTGAAGCTTTCTTT. Protein: CASSLYPTGSNTEAFF.

Comments on this clonotype: One base away lies a much larger clone, so this may be a sequencing read error. The genes are TRBV7-9 and TRBJ2-5, with 8 bases matching TRBD1. Unmatched junction bases numbered 12, after V lost 8 bases and J lost 4 bases. Germline CDR1 SEHNR, CDR2 FQNEAQ (reference sequence). The CDR3 is made up of 15 amino acids. Written as DNA, the CDR3 is TGTGCCAGCGGCCCTAAGGACAGGGAGAGAGAGACCCAGTACTTC. It yields the protein CASGPKDRERETQYF.

This clonotype occurred many times. CDR3 sequence: CASSLEVSDTQYF. The CDR3 region has the DNA TGTGCCAGCAGCCTCGAGGTTTCAGATACGCAGTATTTT. The chain employs TRBV7-8 and TRBJ2-3, with D uncertain. Trimming cost V 5 bases and J 4 bases, with 10 bases left between them. CDR3 length: 13 amino acids. In germline, CDR1 is SGHVS, CDR2 FQNEAQ.

As for this clonotype: The germline gene is not matched at one end of the junction; a read error may be the cause. The chain uses TRBV6-4 and TRBJ2-7; D uncertain. The length of the CDR3 is 14 residues. Germline V CDR1 and CDR2: MRHNA, SNTAGT. The CDR3 DNA reads TGTGCCAGCAGTGACCTCCGGGCCCCCCACGAGCTGTACTTC. Translating gives CASSDLRAPHELYF.

This clonotype has at least ten counts. The gene calls are TRBV7-9 and TRBJ2-7; 9 nucleotides align to TRBD2. The germline gives CDR1 SEHNR, CDR2 FQNEAQ (reference sequence). The junction had 8 bases not matched to a gene; V was cut back by 6 bases and J by 2 bases. The CDR3 has 15 residues. The CDR3 sequence is CASRHSGSGPYEQYF. CDR3 DNA: TGTGCCAGCAGACATAGCGGGAGTGGACCCTACGAGCAGTACTTC.

To note about this clonotype: An end of the junction differs from the germline gene, which may be a read error. This chain joins TRBV12-3 or TRBV12-4 and TRBJ1-1; no clear D. The CDR3 consists of 14 residues. The CDR3 sequence is CASSFWYEGPEALF. The CDR3 region has the DNA TGTGCCAGCAGTTTCTGGTACGAGGGCCCTGAAGCTCTCTTT.

The chain is built from TRBV19 and TRBJ1-4; D unresolved. Trimming removed 3 bases at V and 4 bases at J, with 12 bases between. This CDR3 is built from 15 residues. Germline CDR1 LNHDA, CDR2 SQIVND (reference sequence). The CDR3 loop is CASSIGSADNEKLFF. CDR3 bases: TGTGCCAGTAGTATTGGTTCAGCAGATAATGAAAAACTGTTTTTT.

The genes are TRBV27 and TRBJ1-5; D might be TRBD1 (6 bases). Trimming removed 4 bases from V and 7 bases from J, with 20 bases in between. The CDR3 extends over 16 amino acids. Germline V gene lookup returns CDR1 MNHEY and CDR2 SMNVEV (reference sequence). CDR3 amino acids: CASSSYPQGFKQPQHF. The CDR3 DNA sequence: TGTGCCAGCAGTTCGTACCCGCAGGGGTTCAAACAGCCCCAGCATTTT.

V is TRBV2 and J is TRBJ1-3; the D is unclear. This CDR3 is 14 amino acids long. Trimming stripped 3 bases from V and 8 bases from J, with 14 bases between. Germline CDR1 SNHLY, CDR2 FYNNEI. CDR3 sequence: CASSDGLNRDTIYF. The CDR3 coding sequence is TGTGCCAGCAGTGACGGCCTTAACCGGGACACCATATATTTT.

This clonotype was counted a single time. This could be a read error, since a much larger clone is one nucleotide away. The chain links TRBV7-6 to TRBJ1-1; 8 bases align to TRBD1. The germline gives CDR1 SGHVS, CDR2 FNYEAQ. The CDR3 sequence is 13 residues long. CDR3 region: CASSGQGGTGAFF. The CDR3 region has the DNA TGTGCCAGCAGCGGACAGGGCGGCACTGGAGCTTTCTTT.

CDR3: CASSPWGGGTYEQYF. CDR3 DNA sequence: TGTGCCAGCAGCCCATGGGGCGGGGGGACATACGAGCAGTACTTC. The rearrangement joins TRBV27 to TRBJ2-7; TRBD2 agrees at 8 bases. The CDR3 runs to 15 residues. In germline, CDR1 is MNHEY, CDR2 SMNVEV (reference sequence). V lost 6 bases and J lost 4; bases outside the gene matches: 11.